Listed below are T cell receptor beta chains from one sample, sequenced in a study of blood T cells in healthy people across ages. TCRdb fed the 5' RACE reads into MiXCR, producing one record per CDR3 protein. The profile shows some 1.4 million distinct CDR3 sequences, roughly 40% of them singletons. The sequencing input was blood. These receptors all come from a woman in her late teens or twenties in good health. Each CDR3 is given with its conserved first and last residue. The D gene is left open where the match is weak. The size entry is marked missing in some rows and otherwise reads once, few, many or a size class.

v_gene	d_gene	abundance	j_gene	CDR3nt	CDR3aa
TRBV9	-	few	TRBJ1-1	TGTGCCAGCAGCGCCCCCGGCCGCAGCAACCCCGACTTGAGACACACTGAAGCTTTCTTT	CASSAPGRSNPDLRHTEAFF
TRBV6-5	TRBD2	-	TRBJ2-7	TGTGCCAGCAGTTACTCTGGGGCGGGAGGTTACGAGCAGTACTTC	CASSYSGAGGYEQYF
TRBV7-2	-	few	TRBJ2-7	TGTGCCAGCGGAGGAAACGTCTACTACGAGCAGTACTTC	CASGGNVYYEQYF
TRBV10-3	-	few	TRBJ1-2	TGTGCCATCAGGGGGACCGCGTATGGCTACACCTTC	CAIRGTAYGYTF
TRBV18	TRBD2	-	TRBJ2-7	TGTGCCAGCTCACCCCTAGCGGGAGGACTCTACGAGCAGTACTTC	CASSPLAGGLYEQYF
TRBV20-1	TRBD1	-	TRBJ1-1	TGCAGTGCGTACAGGGGTGACACTGAAGCTTTCTTT	CSAYRGDTEAFF
TRBV7-9	-	few	TRBJ1-6	TGTGCCAGCAGCTTAGGCGGACAGTATAATTCACCCCTCCACTTT	CASSLGGQYNSPLHF
TRBV7-6	TRBD1	-	TRBJ2-7	TGTGCCAGCAGCCCAGGGACAGGGGATAAGCCCTACGAGCAGTACTTC	CASSPGTGDKPYEQYF
TRBV20-1	-	-	TRBJ2-1	TGCAGTGCTCCTGACCCGTTGGATGAGCAGTTCTTC	CSAPDPLDEQFF
TRBV5-1	-	-	TRBJ2-4	TGCGCCAGCAGCTCGGACAGACTAGTCAACGTTCAGTACTTC	CASSSDRLVNVQYF
TRBV27	TRBD1	-	TRBJ2-3	TGTGCCAGCAGCCGACCCCAGGGACAGGGGCGCACAGATACGCAGTATTTT	CASSRPQGQGRTDTQYF
TRBV6-1	-	-	TRBJ2-3	TGTGCCAGCAGGAATTCTATAGATACGCAGTATTTT	CASRNSIDTQYF
TRBV6-4	-	-	TRBJ1-2	TGTGCCAGCAGTAAGGAACAGAACCCCCTCTATGGCTACACCTTC	CASSKEQNPLYGYTF